Following are 29 T cell receptor beta chains from one sample sequenced in a study of blood T cell repertoires in COVID-19. TCRdb keeps only in-frame clones here, not all; method: immunoSEQ multiplex PCR. Of 25,000 to 30,000 clones in the sample, around 67% were seen once. The material sequenced was peripheral blood. The receptors were gathered from a human donor in a cohort sampled during active COVID-19.

The chain links TRBV13 to TRBJ1-5; no clear D. V lost 5 bases to trimming and J lost 0 bases, with 11 bases between them. Germline V gives CDR1 PRHDT, CDR2 FYEKMQ (reference sequence). The CDR3 totals 15 residues. The CDR3 is CASSERHNSNQPQHF. The CDR3 coding sequence is TGTGCCAGCAGCGAACGACATAATAGCAATCAGCCCCAGCATTTT.

This sequence joins TRBV7-2 and TRBJ1-6; D is possibly TRBD1 (5 bases). The V and J ends lost 0 bases and 6 bases respectively, with 12 bases between them. The CDR3 loop spans 16 amino acids. Germline lookup yields CDR1 SGHTA and CDR2 FQGNSA. CDR3 sequence reads: CASSLAPGGSNSPLHF. The CDR3 DNA sequence: TGTGCCAGCAGCTTAGCGCCCGGGGGAAGTAATTCACCCCTCCACTTT.

This chain uses TRBV7-2 with TRBJ1-5; TRBD1 matches at 9 bases. The V gene end was trimmed by 2 bases and the J gene end by 6 bases; junction bases not matched to a gene: 8. Per germline, CDR1 SGHTA and CDR2 FQGNSA. The CDR3 has 16 residues. CDR3 nucleotides: TGTGCCAGCAGCTTAACGACAGGGGGGACAGGTCAGCCCCAGCATTTT. Translating gives CASSLTTGGTGQPQHF.

The rearrangement links TRBV7-8 to TRBJ2-2; D remains unclear. Trimming removed 5 bases at V and 3 bases at J, with 7 bases between. This CDR3 comprises 13 residues. The germline V gene encodes CDR1 SGHVS and CDR2 FQNEAQ. The CDR3 coding sequence is TGTGCCAGCAGCCGTCAATACACCGGGGAGCTGTTTTTT. This codes for CASSRQYTGELFF.

J is TRBJ2-5 and V is TRBV19; 11 bases are a match to TRBD1. V gave up 8 bases and J gave up 6 bases; unmatched junction bases: 5. The CDR3 totals 13 residues. The germline gives CDR1 LNHDA, CDR2 SQIVND (reference sequence). CDR3 DNA: TGTGCCAGTCGGACAGGGGGCGGGAAGACCCAGTACTTC. This sequence encodes CASRTGGGKTQYF.

This chain uses TRBV7-3 with TRBJ2-5, with 7 bases identical to TRBD2. J gave up 5 bases and V 0 bases, and 3 bases lay outside the gene matches. Germline-derived CDR1 and CDR2 are SGHTA and FQGTGA. CDR3 length: 14 residues. This CDR3 reads CASSLTAGVETQYF. The CDR3 DNA reads as TGTGCCAGCAGCTTAACGGCGGGAGTCGAGACCCAGTACTTC.

This chain connects TRBV21-1 to TRBJ1-2; no check of the table's D call, TRBD1, against the DNA was made. TRBV21-1 is flagged as a pseudogene. The CDR3 length is 17 residues. This CDR3 reads CASSKRLTDRLDYGYTF. CDR3 DNA: TGTGCCAGCAGCAAACGACTCACGGACAGGCTAGACTATGGCTACACCTTC.

V usage is TRBV19 and J usage is TRBJ2-1, with D possibly TRBD2 on 6 matching bases. The germline gives CDR1 LNHDA, CDR2 SQIVND (reference sequence). The CDR3 covers 16 residues. V gave up 4 bases and J gave up 3 bases, with 16 bases separating them. This CDR3 reads CASSKGAGLLYNEQFF. The CDR3 DNA sequence: TGTGCCAGTAGTAAAGGTGCGGGACTCCTCTACAATGAGCAGTTCTTC.

This clone was seen a few times. The chain employs TRBV2 and TRBJ2-4, with TRBD2 matching 10 bases. The CDR3 spans 15 residues. V shed 6 bases, J shed 5 bases, and the junction held 7 bases outside the gene matches. Germline CDR1 SNHLY, CDR2 FYNNEI. The CDR3 nucleotides are TGTGCCAGCAGGGTAGCGGGGGGATTCCAAAACATTCAGTACTTC. Translation gives CASRVAGGFQNIQYF.

The rearrangement joins TRBV30 to TRBJ2-1, with 9 bases fitting TRBD2. Trimming cost V 0 bases and J 0 bases; bases outside gene matches: 3. Germline V gene data show CDR1 as GTSNPN and CDR2 as SVGIG (reference sequence). The CDR3 spans 16 residues. The CDR3: CAWSVWRGGSYNEQFF. The CDR3, as DNA: TGTGCCTGGAGTGTATGGCGGGGGGGCTCCTACAATGAGCAGTTCTTC.

The chain joins TRBV2 to TRBJ2-3; the D is unclear. CDR3 length equals 11 residues. Trimming took off 8 bases at V and 3 bases at J, with 6 bases between the two ends. Germline-derived CDR1 and CDR2 are SNHLY and FYNNEI. This CDR3 reads CASSVTDTQYF. The CDR3 DNA follows: TGTGCCAGCTCTGTAACAGATACGCAGTATTTT.

The chain links TRBV7-2 to TRBJ1-2; D uncertain. The CDR3 contains 13 residues. Trimming removed 5 bases from V and 3 bases from J, with 10 bases in between. Germline V gives CDR1 SGHTA, CDR2 FQGNSA. The CDR3 here is CASSPGQDYGYTF. CDR3 in DNA: TGTGCCAGCAGCCCTGGGCAGGACTATGGCTACACCTTC.

J is TRBJ2-7 and V is TRBV27, with 9 nucleotides matching TRBD1. The germline gives CDR1 MNHEY, CDR2 SMNVEV (reference sequence). The trim removed 2 bases at V and 2 bases at J, leaving 7 bases unmatched. This CDR3 has 16 residues. In DNA, the CDR3 is TGTGCCAGCAGTTTAAGCGGGACAGGGACAACCTACGAGCAGTACTTC. It yields the protein CASSLSGTGTTYEQYF.

This clone is categorized as medium-sized. This chain uses TRBV11-3 with TRBJ1-1; D is perhaps TRBD1 (6 bases). Germline values: CDR1 SGHNT, CDR2 YENEEA. The CDR3 length is 15 residues. Trimming took off 4 bases at V and 4 bases at J, with 16 bases between the two ends. The CDR3 DNA sequence: TGTGCCAGCAGCTCCCGGGGGGCAGGAGGCACTGAAGCTTTCTTT. Its protein is CASSSRGAGGTEAFF.

The chain combines TRBV7-8 with TRBJ1-5, with D perhaps matching TRBD1 (5 bases). This CDR3 spans 15 amino acids. Deletions cut 3 bases from V and 1 base from J, with 10 bases between. Germline values: CDR1 SGHVS, CDR2 FQNEAQ. The CDR3 DNA reads TGTGCCAGCAGCTTCTCAGGGCAGAGCAATCAGCCCCAGCATTTT. Protein: CASSFSGQSNQPQHF.

V usage is TRBV7-2 and J usage is TRBJ1-4; TRBD1 aligns across 7 bases. Germline trimming cut 11 bases from V and 3 bases from J; bases unmatched to any gene: 6. Germline V gene sequence: CDR1 SGHTA, CDR2 FQGNSA. The CDR3 runs 13 residues. In DNA, the CDR3 is TGTGCCTGCCGGGACAGCCCTAATGAAAAACTGTTTTTT. The encoded protein is CACRDSPNEKLFF. Supplemented by reference TRBV7-2 and TRBJ1-4, the full variable domain reads GAGVSQSPSNKVTEKGKDVELRCDPISGHTALYWYRQSLGQGLEFLIYFQGNSAPDKSGLPSDRFSAERTGGSVSTLTIQRTQQEDSAVYLCACRDSPNEKLFFGSGTQLSVL.

The chain employs TRBV5-4 and TRBJ1-4; a weak D match, TRBD1 (6 bases). Trimming stripped 4 bases from V and 6 bases from J, with 16 bases between. The CDR3 extends over 15 amino acids. CDR1 and CDR2 from the germline V gene are SGHNT and YYREEE (reference sequence). The CDR3 spells CASSPSGVRDEKLFF. The CDR3 region has the DNA TGTGCCAGCAGCCCATCAGGGGTACGGGATGAAAAACTGTTTTTT.

This clone was detected only a few times. This chain connects TRBV27 to TRBJ2-5; TRBD2 matches at 10 bases. V dropped 4 bases and J dropped 3; count of bases not matched to a gene: 5. There are 15 residues in the CDR3. Germline CDR1 MNHEY, CDR2 SMNVEV (reference sequence). The CDR3 sequence is CASSYRLAGEETQYF. The CDR3 DNA reads TGTGCCAGCAGTTACCGCCTAGCGGGAGAAGAGACCCAGTACTTC.

The chain carries TRBV29-1 and TRBJ2-1, with 9 bases identical to TRBD1. Germline loops: CDR1 SQVTM, CDR2 ANQGSEA. CDR3 length: 13 residues. The ends lost 7 bases at V and 3 bases at J; junction bases unmatched: 4. This CDR3 reads CSGEGQGYNEQFF. CDR3 in DNA: TGCAGCGGGGAGGGACAGGGCTACAATGAGCAGTTCTTC.

The chain links TRBV7-8 to TRBJ1-5, with D uncertain. V dropped 1 base and J dropped 1 base, with 8 bases sitting between them. The CDR3 covers 15 residues. CDR1 and CDR2 (germline): SGHVS, FQNEAQ. For the CDR3, the DNA is TGTGCCAGCAGCTTAGACAGCCTAAGCAATCAGCCCCAGCATTTT. Translating gives CASSLDSLSNQPQHF.

The rearrangement joins TRBV7-8 to TRBJ1-5, with 8 bases aligning to TRBD1. The CDR3 loop spans 15 amino acids. Germline lookup yields CDR1 SGHVS and CDR2 FQNEAQ. V shed 4 bases and J 7 bases; nucleotides not matched to a gene: 9. The DNA of the CDR3 is TGTGCCAGCAGCTCCGAGCCCAGGGGGCGACAGCCCCAGCATTTT. Protein product: CASSSEPRGRQPQHF. The full variable domain, completed using reference TRBV7-8 and TRBJ1-5, is GAGVSQSPRYKVAKRGQDVALRCDPISGHVSLFWYQQALGQGPEFLTYFQNEAQLDKSGLPSDRFFAERPEGSVSTLKIQRTQQEDSAVYLCASSSEPRGRQPQHFGDGTRLSIL.

The chain combines TRBV5-1 with TRBJ2-3, with D perhaps TRBD2 (7 bases). Germline V gene sequence: CDR1 SGHRS, CDR2 YFSETQ. Trimming cost V 6 bases and J 6 bases, with 17 bases left between them. This CDR3 comprises 14 residues. Here the CDR3 DNA reads TGCGCCAGCAAATTGGGGGGGCCCGCGGATACGCAGTATTTT. This sequence encodes CASKLGGPADTQYF.

The chain joins TRBV5-5 to TRBJ2-4; maybe TRBD2 (5 bases). Germline CDR1 and CDR2: SGHKS and YYEKEE (reference sequence). The ends were cut back, 4 bases at V and 10 bases at J, with 24 bases in the middle. This CDR3 is built from 16 residues. The CDR3: CASSKSGDPQKEIQYF. Written as DNA, the CDR3 is TGTGCCAGCAGCAAGTCCGGGGATCCCCAAAAGGAGATTCAGTACTTC.

This clone has just a few counts. The chain uses TRBV4-1 and TRBJ2-5, with 7 nucleotides matching TRBD1. The CDR3 has 15 amino acids. The ends lost 4 bases at V and 1 base at J; junction bases unmatched: 6. Per the germline V gene, CDR1 is MGHRA and CDR2 is YSYEKL. CDR3 coding DNA: TGCGCCAGCAGCCCCTTAGGGGACAGCCAAGAGACCCAGTACTTC. This translates into CASSPLGDSQETQYF.

This clone was counted only a few times. This chain uses TRBV27 with TRBJ1-1, with D possibly being TRBD1 (5 bases). V was shortened by 1 base and J by 6 bases, with 15 bases between the two germline ends. This CDR3 is 15 amino acids long. Germline V gene data show CDR1 as MNHEY and CDR2 as SMNVEV (reference sequence). For the CDR3, the DNA is TGTGCCAGCAGTTTATATAGTCAGGGCAACTCTGAAGCTTTCTTT. It encodes CASSLYSQGNSEAFF.

CDR3 coding DNA: TGTGCCAGCAGCTTACCCCAGTTCACCGGGGAGCTGTTTTTT. This translates into CASSLPQFTGELFF. The genes are TRBV7-2 and TRBJ2-2; D gene unclear. Germline V gene data show CDR1 as SGHTA and CDR2 as FQGNSA. The CDR3 runs to 14 residues. Deletions cut 2 bases from V and 4 bases from J, with 8 bases between.

This clone was detected once. The chain employs TRBV6-2 or TRBV6-3 and TRBJ2-5, with D maybe TRBD2 (5 bases). V was cut by 6 bases and J by 0 bases, with 20 bases left in between. CDR1 is MNHEY, CDR2 SVGEGT, per germline. The CDR3 length is 17 residues. DNA for the CDR3: TGTGCCAGCAGCGACGGATTAGCGCGAGAGTACCAAGAGACCCAGTACTTC. Protein: CASSDGLAREYQETQYF.

V usage is TRBV12-3 or TRBV12-4 and J usage is TRBJ1-4, with D unresolved. V lost 5 bases to trimming and J lost 10 bases, with 11 bases between them. The CDR3 consists of 12 residues. CDR3 sequence: CASSPTLGKLFF. CDR3 nucleotides: TGTGCCAGCAGTCCTACTCTAGGAAAACTGTTTTTT.

This chain uses TRBV11-2 with TRBJ1-1; perhaps TRBD1 as D (6 bases). The CDR3 length is 14 residues. Per the germline V gene, CDR1 is SGHAT and CDR2 is FQNNGV. The germline V and J ends were trimmed by 1 base and 8 bases, with 14 bases remaining between them. CDR3 DNA: TGTGCCAGCAGCTTAGGGCCCCCCGGGACAGAAGCTTTCTTT. The encoded protein is CASSLGPPGTEAFF.